This TCR beta chain is from a study of blood T cell repertoires in COVID-19 (dated by TCRdb to 2018 to 2021). The study in broad terms: Collaborator samples came from the United States, Italy and Spain and covered acute and convalescent phases of COVID-19. The prospective study material was composed of cDNA or gDNA derived from T cells, B-cell-depleted T cells, or PBMCs. Subjects who had been exposed to COVID-19, were actively infected with it, or had recovered from it provided the deeply sampled blood TCRbeta repertoires that made up the dataset. The repertoires were released in a freely available public database intended as a resource for research on the immune response to SARS-CoV-2. The samples were drawn from two sources: the first 160 participants of the ongoing ImmuneRACE study, and about 1,300 subjects contributed by 6 global collaborators. Nearly every sample came with metadata listing a de-identified subject ID, COVID-19 status, age in years and sex. Where HLA class I and class II types were available, the types were taken from metadata supplied by the sample provider, not from assay-based typing. On the study overall, not on this receptor specifically: How much clinical and demographic metadata was included differed by source and by participant, and the metadata was provided uncurated.

TCRbeta CDR3 regions were amplified from genomic DNA by means of the immunoSEQ Assay, a bias-controlled multiplex PCR. Per the original workflow: The number of nucleated cells in each sample was estimated from the amplification of reference gene primers within the assay. To quantify the absolute abundance of each unique TCRbeta CDR3 rearrangement, sequence reads were collapsed and filtered. For each sample, productive Simpson clonality was calculated by taking the square root of Simpson's diversity index across productive rearrangements. Not all clones reach the TCRdb copy of this immuneACCESS table, which keeps in-frame sequences only. Checked studies attribute under half of the gap to unresolved V genes and leave the rest unexplained. D and trimming were read from the DNA, whereas the V and J calls and clone size are those reported in that table. This sample is represented by about 270,000 clones; 70% to 85% of them were singletons. Roughly 1.5% of the sample goes to the ten largest clones.

Worth noting for this clone: Its antigen is still unknown. One base away there is no much larger clone; base qualities are not given.

In Seattle, one collaborating source enrolled patients while the infection was active and tracked those patients longitudinally over the course of disease. Whole blood was collected in K2EDTA tubes by collaborating institutions according to the institutions' own protocols. For TCRbeta analysis, collaborators shipped samples in one of three forms: frozen whole blood, isolated PBMCs, or DNA extracted from either of those sample types. The germline V gene (reference sequence) yields LGHDT for CDR1 and YNNKEL for CDR2. The CDR3 covers 17 residues, taking in both the cysteine and the phenylalanine. Only the CDR3 region is kept as DNA, spanning 51 bases read in frame from base 1. V lost 4 bases and J lost 0 bases, and the count of bases not matched to a germline gene is 8.

The sequence links TRBV3-1 (or the pseudogene TRBV3-2) to TRBJ2-7; TRBD2 matches 11 bases in the middle. The receptor's source is a human donor with COVID-19, enrolled during active disease. The donor label of this sample is uncertain. Sequences were obtained from peripheral blood. The CDR3 reads as follows: CASSPTGTSGSSYEQYF. The DNA reads TGTGCCAGCAGCCCCACCGGAACTAGCGGGAGCTCCTACGAGCAGTACTTC.